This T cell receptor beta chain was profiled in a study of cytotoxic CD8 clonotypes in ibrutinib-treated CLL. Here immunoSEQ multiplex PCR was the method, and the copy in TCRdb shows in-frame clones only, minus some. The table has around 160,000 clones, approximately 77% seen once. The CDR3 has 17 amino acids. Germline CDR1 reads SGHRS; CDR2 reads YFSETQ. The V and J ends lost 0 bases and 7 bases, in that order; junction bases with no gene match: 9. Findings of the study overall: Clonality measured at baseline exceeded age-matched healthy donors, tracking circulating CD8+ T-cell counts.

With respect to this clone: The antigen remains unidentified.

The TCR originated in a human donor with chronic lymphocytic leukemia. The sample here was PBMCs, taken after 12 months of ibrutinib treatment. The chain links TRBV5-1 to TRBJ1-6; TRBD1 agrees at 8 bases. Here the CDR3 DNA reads TGCGCCAGCAGCTTGGCTTCAGGGGGCGCCGGGAATTCACCCCTCCACTTT. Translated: CASSLASGGAGNSPLHF.